Following are 26 T cell receptor beta chains from one sample sequenced in a study of human T cells and chemical hapten exposure. Time point denoted: pre-sensitization, week 0. Treatment defined: therapeutic diphenylcyclopropenone sensitization with weekly scalp DPC. TCRdb re-analysed the RACE reads in MiXCR, keeping a single row per CDR3 protein. The profile shows about 300,000 distinct CDR3 sequences, about 5% of them singletons. This sample comprised whole blood, obtained in connection with sensitization to the hapten diphenylcyclopropenone (DPC). These receptors were taken from a young woman with alopecia areata. Some clones in this sample may be carry-over from other donors' samples.

This clonotype has only a few counts. The chain recombines TRBV11-2 with TRBJ2-3; D remains unclear. This CDR3 comprises 16 residues. Germline V gene sequence: CDR1 SGHAT, CDR2 FQNNGV. Trimming removed 4 bases at V and 7 bases at J, with 21 bases between. The CDR3 DNA follows: TGTGCCAGCAGCTCCATAGATGGGCCGCCGTCAAATACGCAGTATTTT. Its translation: CASSSIDGPPSNTQYF. The full variable domain, its missing parts supplied by reference TRBV11-2 and TRBJ2-3, is EAGVAQSPRYKIIEKRQSVAFWCNPISGHATLYWYQQILGQGPKLLIQFQNNGVVDDSQLPKDRFSAERLKGVDSTLKIQPAKLEDSAVYLCASSSIDGPPSNTQYFGPGTRLTVL.

This clonotype was observed many times. The CDR3 region is CASSFSRVGGYTF. For the CDR3, the DNA is TGTGCCAGCAGTTTTTCAAGGGTTGGTGGCTACACCTTC. The gene calls are TRBV12-3 or TRBV12-4 and TRBJ1-2; D unclear. V shed 3 bases and J shed 7 bases, with 12 bases lying between them. The CDR3 is 13 residues long.

This clonotype has ten or more counts. CDR3 coding DNA: TGCGCCAGCAGCTCCCCAGGACTGAACACTGAAGCTTTCTTT. It encodes CASSSPGLNTEAFF. This rearrangement joins TRBV5-1 to TRBJ1-1; unclear D gene. V lost 3 bases and J 0 bases, leaving 9 bases between the germline ends. Germline assignment: CDR1 SGHRS and CDR2 YFSETQ. This CDR3 has 14 amino acids.

The J gene is TRBJ1-2, the V gene TRBV10-3; TRBD1 matches at 8 bases. This CDR3 is 13 amino acids long. Germline V gene data show CDR1 as ENHRY and CDR2 as SYGVKD. With 6 bases clipped from V and 5 bases from J, the junction kept 5 bases outside the gene matches. The CDR3 region is CAISSGGGYGYTF. CDR3 nucleotides: TGTGCCATCAGCTCAGGGGGCGGATATGGCTACACCTTC.

The chain combines TRBV29-1 with TRBJ1-1; 9 positions agree with TRBD1. V lost 6 bases to trimming and J lost 7 bases; unmatched junction nucleotides: 12. CDR3 length: 14 residues. Germline loops: CDR1 SQVTM, CDR2 ANQGSEA. CDR3 residues: CSVTFAGQGSEAFF. The CDR3 DNA follows: TGCAGCGTCACTTTTGCGGGACAGGGCAGTGAAGCTTTCTTT.

CDR3 residues: CASSSGVGTDTQYF. The CDR3 DNA is TGTGCCAGCAGTAGCGGGGTTGGCACAGATACGCAGTATTTT. The rearrangement joins TRBV12-3 or TRBV12-4 to TRBJ2-3; the match to TRBD2 covers 7 bases. The CDR3 covers 14 residues. The J segment lost 1 base and the V segment lost 5 bases, leaving 3 bases of the junction unmatched.

This clonotype was detected only a few times. This chain uses TRBV20-1 with TRBJ1-6; D remains unclear. CDR1 is DFQATT and CDR2 is SNEGSKA in the germline V gene (reference sequence). Trimming shortened V by 5 bases and J by 0 bases, and 14 bases separated the two germline ends. The CDR3 consists of 16 residues. DNA of the CDR3: TGCAGTGCTCTACCGACACTTTTCTCCTATAATTCACCCCTCCACTTT. Its protein is CSALPTLFSYNSPLHF.

The chain couples TRBV15 to TRBJ2-5, with 10 bases matching TRBD2. Trimming took 3 bases from V and 5 from J; bases not matched to a gene: 9. Per the germline V gene, CDR1 is LNHNV and CDR2 is YYDKDF (reference sequence). CDR3 length: 16 amino acids. CDR3 nucleotides: TGTGCCACCAGCAGTGCACCGGGACTAGCGTCCGAGACCCAGTACTTC. Translating gives CATSSAPGLASETQYF.

There are many counts of this clonotype. The V and J genes are TRBV27 and TRBJ2-6; D is unclear. V lost 0 bases to trimming and J lost 4 bases, with 13 bases between them. The CDR3 spans 17 residues. Germline V lookup: CDR1 MNHEY, CDR2 SMNVEV (reference sequence). CDR3 in amino acids: CASSLSPGGSGANVLTF. The DNA for the CDR3 is TGTGCCAGCAGTTTATCCCCCGGTGGGTCAGGGGCCAACGTCCTGACTTTC.

This clonotype occurred many times. V is TRBV5-1 and J is TRBJ2-3, with D uncertain. This CDR3 is built from 14 residues. CDR1 and CDR2 from the germline V gene are SGHRS and YFSETQ. V was clipped by 0 bases and J by 6 bases, with 11 bases between them. The CDR3 DNA follows: TGCGCCAGCAGCTTGGGGACGTATAGCGATACGCAGTATTTT. Translated, it gives CASSLGTYSDTQYF. The full variable domain, rest sourced from reference TRBV5-1 and TRBJ2-3, is KAGVTQTPRYLIKTRGQQVTLSCSPISGHRSVSWYQQTPGQGLQFLFEYFSETQRNKGNFPGRFSGRQFSNSRSEMNVSTLELGDSALYLCASSLGTYSDTQYFGPGTRLTVL.

This clonotype appeared a few times. V gene TRBV20-1 combines with J gene TRBJ2-7; D call uncertain. Trimming removed 4 bases from V and 5 bases from J, with 6 bases in between. Germline values: CDR1 DFQATT, CDR2 SNEGSKA (reference sequence). This CDR3 has 10 residues. This CDR3 reads CSATGHEQYF. The CDR3 DNA is TGCAGTGCTACCGGCCACGAGCAGTACTTC.

In this sample, this clonotype turned up a few times. The CDR3 DNA follows: TGTGCCAGCAGTTCCAGTGGACAGGGGGCCGGGGAGCTGTTTTTT. It specifies CASSSSGQGAGELFF. This rearrangement joins TRBV12-3 or TRBV12-4 to TRBJ2-2, with TRBD1 matching over 10 bases. With 4 bases clipped from V and 6 bases from J, the junction kept 5 bases outside the gene matches. This CDR3 has 15 residues.

This clonotype has just a few counts. This sequence joins TRBV6-5 and TRBJ1-2; TRBD1 aligns across 8 bases. The trim removed 3 bases at V and 8 bases at J, leaving 14 bases unmatched. Looked up from germline, CDR1 is MNHEY and CDR2 is SVGAGI. This CDR3 has 16 residues. DNA of the CDR3: TGTGCCAGCAGTTATCGCCCCGTAGACAGGGGACGCGGCTACACCTTC. Translated: CASSYRPVDRGRGYTF.

There are many counts of this clonotype. The chain uses TRBV5-1 and TRBJ2-4; D not certain. Per the germline V gene, CDR1 is SGHRS and CDR2 is YFSETQ. The CDR3 sequence is 17 residues long. V was cut by 0 bases and J by 1 base, with 14 bases left in between. The DNA of the CDR3 is TGCGCCAGCAGCTTGGAATATGCCACTCGCGCCAAAAACATTCAGTACTTC. Translating gives CASSLEYATRAKNIQYF.

This clonotype was found many times. The chain combines TRBV20-1 with TRBJ2-2; possible D gene TRBD2, 6 bases. The CDR3 has 15 amino acids. Germline-derived CDR1 and CDR2 are DFQATT and SNEGSKA (reference sequence). The CDR3 protein is CSVRLRGGDTGELFF. Written as DNA, the CDR3 is TGCAGCGTTAGGTTGCGGGGCGGGGACACCGGGGAGCTGTTTTTT.

There are a few counts of this clonotype. The genes are TRBV5-1 and TRBJ1-1; 7 bases line up with TRBD1. The germline gives CDR1 SGHRS, CDR2 YFSETQ. This CDR3 spans 15 amino acids. J was trimmed by 4 bases and V by 4 bases; bases with no gene match: 10. The CDR3 coding sequence is TGCGCCAGCAGCCTCCGACAGGGATCAAGCACTGAAGCTTTCTTT. It translates to CASSLRQGSSTEAFF.

This clonotype came up many times. The chain carries TRBV4-3 and TRBJ1-2; D remains unclear. CDR1 and CDR2 from the germline V gene are LGHNA and YSLEER. Between the trimmed V and J ends, which lost 0 bases and 2 bases, there was a span of 10 bases. This CDR3 has 15 residues. The CDR3 reads CASSQDPAVNYGYTF. CDR3 nucleotides: TGCGCCAGCAGCCAAGATCCGGCAGTAAACTATGGCTACACCTTC.

Only a few counts were recorded for this clonotype. The chain uses TRBV4-3 and TRBJ2-1, with D possibly matching TRBD2 (5 bases). There are 18 residues in the CDR3. Germline assignment: CDR1 LGHNA and CDR2 YSLEER. V gave up 1 base and J gave up 0 bases, with 16 bases separating them. CDR3 amino acids: CASSQGGLGLNSYNEQFF. In nucleotides, the CDR3 is TGCGCCAGCAGCCAAGGCGGGCTAGGCCTCAACTCCTACAATGAGCAGTTCTTC.

This clonotype showed up many times. The V and J genes are TRBV9 and TRBJ2-3; D call uncertain. The V end lost 4 bases, the J end lost 7 bases, and 10 bases lay between the germline ends. The CDR3 contains 12 residues. Germline lookup yields CDR1 SGDLS and CDR2 YYNGEE. The CDR3 sequence is CASSSGSNTQYF. DNA of the CDR3: TGTGCCAGCAGCTCAGGCTCGAATACGCAGTATTTT.

V gene TRBV9 combines with J gene TRBJ1-2; no clear D. V was pared by 0 bases and J by 4 bases, with 10 bases between. This CDR3 has 14 amino acids. The germline gives CDR1 SGDLS, CDR2 YYNGEE. This CDR3 is CASSVGYITYGYTF. Written as DNA, the CDR3 is TGTGCCAGCAGCGTAGGGTACATAACCTATGGCTACACCTTC.

The chain has TRBV6-5 and TRBJ1-1; possibly TRBD1 for D (6 bases). Trimming took off 4 bases at V and 5 bases at J, with 14 bases between the two ends. Germline CDR1 MNHEY, CDR2 SVGAGI. The CDR3 extends over 14 amino acids. The CDR3: CASSSTGRKTEAFF. Here the CDR3 DNA reads TGTGCCAGCAGTTCCACAGGGCGGAAAACTGAAGCTTTCTTT.

This clonotype was observed at least ten times. The chain is built from TRBV2 and TRBJ1-5; D uncertain. The CDR3 sequence is 15 residues long. The germline V gene encodes CDR1 SNHLY and CDR2 FYNNEI. The V end lost 5 bases, the J end lost 4 bases, and 15 bases lay between the germline ends. The CDR3 spells CASSPETVINQPQHF. The CDR3 coding sequence is TGTGCCAGCAGTCCCGAGACGGTTATTAATCAGCCCCAGCATTTT.

V gene TRBV10-3 combines with J gene TRBJ2-2, with D possibly being TRBD2 (5 bases). The CDR3 is 14 residues long. V was clipped by 2 bases and J by 7 bases, with 11 bases between them. Germline V gene data show CDR1 as ENHRY and CDR2 as SYGVKD. CDR3 DNA sequence: TGTGCCATCAGTGAGCACTCGGGGAACGGGGAGCTGTTTTTT. Amino acids: CAISEHSGNGELFF.

This clonotype was recorded many times. This chain connects TRBV29-1 to TRBJ2-7, with TRBD2 matching over 9 bases. The V gene end was trimmed by 4 bases and the J gene end by 3 bases; junction bases not matched to a gene: 4. Germline assignment: CDR1 SQVTM and CDR2 ANQGSEA. The length of the CDR3 is 13 residues. The DNA for the CDR3 is TGCAGCGTTGGGGGGACTAGCTACTACGAGCAGTACTTC. It yields the protein CSVGGTSYYEQYF.

J is TRBJ2-4 and V is TRBV3-1; D is possibly TRBD1 or TRBD2 (5 bases each). Deletions cut 1 base from V and 6 bases from J, with 10 bases between. The CDR3 totals 14 residues. Germline V CDR1 and CDR2: LGHDT, YNNKEL (reference sequence). The CDR3 DNA is TGTGCCAGCAGCCAAGTCGGGACCCTAAACATTCAGTACTTC. Translation: CASSQVGTLNIQYF.

This clonotype was observed a few times. This chain links TRBV29-1 with TRBJ2-2; D remains unclear. Trimming stripped 5 bases from V and 4 bases from J, with 14 bases between. The CDR3 is 14 residues long. CDR1 is SQVTM and CDR2 is ANQGSEA in the germline V gene. The CDR3 region has the DNA TGCAGCGTTAGACCACGAGCCTTCACCGGGGAGCTGTTTTTT. Its translation is CSVRPRAFTGELFF.